These T cell receptor beta chains were read from a single sample in a study of human T cells and chemical hapten exposure. TCRdb reanalysed the RACE reads using MiXCR and keeps one entry per CDR3 protein. Among about 50,000 distinct CDR3 sequences listed, around 4.5% were seen once. Material: whole blood. The receptors here all came from a female donor in good health. Some clones in this sample may be carry-over from other donors' samples. CDR3s include the opening cysteine and the closing phenylalanine or tryptophan.

v_gene	j_gene	len	CDR3aa
TRBV7-3	TRBJ2-2	16	CASSLQSGGYGGELFF
TRBV18	TRBJ1-5	16	CASSPQGPPGVSAQHF
TRBV10-1	TRBJ1-5	17	CASSDSDNRIGNQPQHF
TRBV5-6	TRBJ2-5	14	CASSKRTGEETQYF
TRBV6-2/TRBV6-3	TRBJ1-1	17	CASSYDRALVKGTEAFF
TRBV7-2	TRBJ2-2	18	CASSRQFQGWGNTGELFF
TRBV2	TRBJ2-3	14	CASSETRTADTQYF
TRBV7-6	TRBJ2-7	14	CASTKGQGIGEQYF
TRBV10-3	TRBJ2-3	14	CAISERGGADTQYF
TRBV29-1	TRBJ2-5	13	CSVEGAGRETQYF
TRBV5-1	TRBJ2-3	15	CASSLSSVHTDTQYF
TRBV12-5	TRBJ2-2	15	CASGLDRVGTGELFF
TRBV5-1	TRBJ2-7	16	CASSKTTGTSSIEQYF
TRBV18	TRBJ1-1	14	CASSPQPRGTEAFF
TRBV4-2	TRBJ1-1	16	CASSQDPGDGVAEAFF
TRBV20-1	TRBJ2-5	11	CSAADKETQYF
TRBV20-1	TRBJ2-1	14	CSAQGGEAGNEQFF
TRBV27	TRBJ1-6	19	CASSMRTVYKGSYNSPLHF